This TCR beta chain was sequenced for a study of cytomegalovirus exposure and HLA in healthy donors. Overall study findings and caveats: Donor immune exposure was known only as CMV serostatus. Accounts indicate the classifier identified cytomegalovirus status with strong specificity and sensitivity.

The PCR was carried out with 60 Vbeta primers and 13 Jbeta primers. TCRdb's table, derived via immunoSEQ multiplex PCR, lists solely in-frame clones and lacks some. In the table there are 130,000 or so clones, over 8.5% of which are singletons. Concerning this clone itself: The antigen remains unidentified.

Germline V gene data show CDR1 as SGHRS and CDR2 as YFSETQ. Trimming removed 1 base from V and 5 bases from J; junction bases left unmatched: 16. This CDR3 is built from 19 residues. This receptor was identified in a woman aged 40 to 50 in good health and CMV-seropositive. The material sequenced was PBMCs. This chain connects TRBV5-1 to TRBJ2-2; 8 bases align to TRBD2. CDR3 bases: TGCGCCAGCAGCTTGACTAATACCGGCCGGGGGGGCTGGACCGGGGAGCTGTTTTTT. Translated: CASSLTNTGRGGWTGELFF.